A selection of T cell receptor beta chains follows, all from one sample in a study of PD-1 blockade in classical Hodgkin lymphoma. Profiling relied on immunoSEQ multiplex PCR, and the TCRdb table lists in-frame clones only, not all of them. The sample consists of about 64,000 clones, roughly nine tenths of them appearing once. Sequenced here: peripheral blood mononuclear cells (PBMCs), sampled before the fourth cycle of nivolumab. All receptors come from a human donor with classical Hodgkin lymphoma. Both conserved end residues are part of each CDR3. The D gene is left open where the match is weak. Rows give clone size only sometimes, using once, few, many, or a class for an expanded clone.

v_gene	abundance	j_gene	d_gene	CDR3aa	CDR3nt
TRBV2	NA	TRBJ2-5	TRBD2	CASRPGLAGYLETQYF	TGTGCCAGCAGGCCGGGACTAGCGGGTTATCTAGAGACCCAGTACTTC
TRBV10-3	NA	TRBJ2-5	NA	CAISEHREGETQYF	TGTGCCATCAGTGAGCACAGGGAAGGAGAGACCCAGTACTTC
TRBV19	few	TRBJ1-6	NA	CASSSGRTPPLHF	TGTGCCAGTAGTAGCGGCAGAACGCCACCCCTCCACTTT
TRBV27	NA	TRBJ2-6	NA	CASSPTLGLSGANVLTF	TGTGCCAGCAGTCCTACGCTCGGTCTCTCTGGGGCCAACGTCCTGACTTTC
TRBV5-1	once	TRBJ2-3	TRBD2	CASSLSSGWADTQYF	TGCGCCAGCAGCTTGTCTAGCGGGTGGGCAGATACGCAGTATTTT
TRBV13	NA	TRBJ2-3	NA	CASSLARGGGADTQYF	TGTGCCAGCAGCCTCGCCCGTGGAGGGGGCGCCGATACGCAGTATTTT
TRBV6-5	NA	TRBJ2-1	NA	CASSYGHPNEQFF	TGTGCCAGCAGTTACGGGCACCCCAATGAGCAGTTCTTC
TRBV29-1	NA	TRBJ1-6	NA	CSVEPGHGSPLHF	TGCAGCGTTGAACCAGGGCACGGGTCACCCCTCCACTTT
TRBV11-3	NA	TRBJ2-7	NA	CASSPGRFYEQYF	TGTGCCAGCAGCCCGGGACGCTTTTACGAGCAGTACTTC
TRBV25-1	NA	TRBJ2-1	NA	CASRGGTYNEQFF	TGTGCCAGCAGGGGGGGAACCTACAATGAGCAGTTCTTC
TRBV5-1	NA	TRBJ2-5	TRBD2	CASSLDGWRGAKEETQYF	TGCGCCAGCAGCTTGGATGGGTGGCGGGGGGCAAAGGAAGAGACCCAGTACTTC
TRBV7-9	NA	TRBJ2-7	NA	CASGLTDYPTYEQYF	TGTGCCAGCGGACTCACGGACTATCCCACCTACGAGCAGTACTTC
TRBV19	medium-sized	TRBJ1-1	NA	CASSIGGALGDTEAFF	TGTGCCAGTAGTATTGGGGGGGCCCTTGGGGACACTGAAGCTTTCTTT
TRBV6-1	NA	TRBJ2-1	TRBD1	CASTTPPQGEFF	TGTGCCAGCACCACCCCCCCCCAGGGGGAGTTCTTC
TRBV6-1	NA	TRBJ1-5	TRBD1	CASSERYGTGTYLGNQPQHF	TGTGCCAGCAGTGAAAGATATGGGACAGGGACTTACCTAGGAAATCAGCCCCAGCATTTT
TRBV10-2	NA	TRBJ1-6	NA	CASSQRRTASDSPLHF	TGCGCCAGCAGTCAACGCCGGACTGCCTCGGATTCACCCCTCCACTTT
TRBV7-8	NA	TRBJ2-3	NA	CASSERGISDTQYF	TGTGCCAGCAGCGAAAGGGGTATTTCAGATACGCAGTATTTT
TRBV7-9	NA	TRBJ2-5	TRBD1	CASSLGDRVGETQYF	TGTGCCAGCAGCTTAGGGGACAGGGTGGGCGAGACCCAGTACTTC
TRBV6-1	NA	TRBJ2-7	NA	CASSDEGPPVWYEQYF	TGTGCCAGCAGTGATGAGGGGCCACCGGTCTGGTACGAGCAGTACTTC
TRBV11-2	few	TRBJ1-1	NA	CASSLSGTEAFF	TGTGCCAGCAGCTTATCAGGCACTGAAGCTTTCTTT
TRBV2	few	TRBJ1-1	NA	CASSVGTEAFF	TGTGCCAGCAGTGTGGGAACTGAAGCTTTCTTT
TRBV6-6	NA	TRBJ2-1	NA	CASSYLRQVGYNEQFF	TGTGCCAGCAGTTACCTCCGACAGGTGGGCTACAATGAGCAGTTCTTC
TRBV27	NA	TRBJ2-2	NA	CASRTVLTGELFF	TGTGCCAGCAGGACGGTCTTGACCGGGGAGCTGTTTTTT